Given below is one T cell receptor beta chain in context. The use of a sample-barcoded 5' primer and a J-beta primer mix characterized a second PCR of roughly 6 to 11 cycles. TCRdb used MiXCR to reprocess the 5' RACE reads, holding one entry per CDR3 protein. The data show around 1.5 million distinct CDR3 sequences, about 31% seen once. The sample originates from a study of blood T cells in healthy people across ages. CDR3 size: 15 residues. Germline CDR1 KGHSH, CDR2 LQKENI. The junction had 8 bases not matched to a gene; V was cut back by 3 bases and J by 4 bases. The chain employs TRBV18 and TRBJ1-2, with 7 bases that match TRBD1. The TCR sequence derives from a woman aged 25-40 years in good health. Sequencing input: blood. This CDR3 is CASSPTGQVIYGYTF. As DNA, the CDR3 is TGTGCCAGCTCACCTACAGGACAGGTGATCTATGGCTACACCTTC.